This T cell receptor beta chain was sequenced in a study of OX40 agonist ivuxolimab in advanced cancers. For the study at large: Hepatocellular carcinoma, melanoma, renal cell or head and neck cancer was diagnosed in the dose-escalation patients.

This clone was recorded only once. The method was immunoSEQ multiplex PCR; TCRdb's version includes in-frame clones alone and lacks a portion of them. Of approximately 100,000 clones listed, under 90% are singletons. Sequenced material: CD4+ or CD8+ T cells sorted from blood, taken in a trial of the OX40 agonist ivuxolimab. This sequence was found in an adult with an advanced solid tumor such as melanoma, head and neck, liver or kidney cancer.

CDR3: CASSHPTTSAGSYEQYF. The CDR3 DNA sequence: TGTGCCAGCAGCCACCCCACTACTAGTGCGGGGTCCTACGAGCAGTACTTC. The chain is built from TRBV7-8 and TRBJ2-7; D may be TRBD2 (6 bases). The CDR3 length is 17 residues. CDR1 is SGHVS, CDR2 FQNEAQ, per germline. Trimming took off 5 bases at V and 1 base at J, with 21 bases between the two ends.